These 32 T cell receptor beta chains originate from one sample sequenced in a study of blood T cell repertoires in COVID-19. Libraries were prepared by immunoSEQ multiplex PCR; TCRdb keeps only in-frame clonotypes and omits some of them. Of under 200,000 clones detected, approximately 90% appear once; the ten largest clones hold roughly 5.5%. Sequences were obtained from peripheral blood. These receptors all stem from a middle-aged man with active or convalescent COVID-19.

V usage is TRBV30 and J usage is TRBJ2-7; D perhaps matches TRBD2 (6 bases). The length of the CDR3 is 12 residues. The ends were cut back, 2 bases at V and 2 bases at J, with 7 bases in the middle. Germline assignment: CDR1 GTSNPN and CDR2 SVGIG (reference sequence). The CDR3 DNA reads as TGTGCCTGGAGTCGCGGGACCTACGAGCAGTACTTC. Translation gives CAWSRGTYEQYF.

The chain employs TRBV11-3 and TRBJ2-1; weak D call: TRBD1 (6 bases). The germline V gene encodes CDR1 SGHNT and CDR2 YENEEA. The ends were cut back, 1 base at V and 5 bases at J, with 12 bases in the middle. The CDR3 loop spans 15 amino acids. This CDR3 reads CASSLVTGINNEQFF. CDR3 nucleotides: TGTGCCAGCAGCTTAGTGACAGGCATCAACAATGAGCAGTTCTTC.

The gene calls are TRBV19 and TRBJ2-3; perhaps TRBD2 as D (6 bases). V lost 3 bases to trimming and J lost 1 base, with 14 bases between them. The CDR3 has 16 amino acids. Per germline, CDR1 LNHDA and CDR2 SQIVND (reference sequence). The CDR3: CASSISSGVGTDTQYF. The CDR3 region has the DNA TGTGCCAGTAGTATTTCGTCGGGGGTCGGCACAGATACGCAGTATTTT.

This rearrangement joins TRBV12-3 or TRBV12-4 to TRBJ1-1; D is possibly TRBD1 (5 bases). Trimming shortened V by 5 bases and J by 6 bases, and 13 bases separated the two germline ends. This CDR3 is built from 13 residues. CDR3 region: CASSQPQGAEAFF. The CDR3 nucleotides read TGTGCCAGCAGTCAACCTCAGGGTGCTGAAGCTTTCTTT.

The V and J genes are TRBV5-4 and TRBJ2-7, with TRBD1 as a possible D gene (6 bases). Germline V gene lookup returns CDR1 SGHNT and CDR2 YYREEE (reference sequence). V gave up 4 bases and J gave up 7 bases, with 18 bases separating them. The CDR3 spans 14 residues. The CDR3, as DNA: TGTGCCAGCAGCGATAATAACAGGGTTCGGGAGCAGTACTTC. This sequence encodes CASSDNNRVREQYF. Full variable domain (missing parts from reference TRBV5-4 and TRBJ2-7): ETGVTQSPTHLIKTRGQQVTLRCSSQSGHNTVSWYQQALGQGPQFIFQYYREEENGRGNFPPRFSGLQFPNYSSELNVNALELDDSALYLCASSDNNRVREQYFGPGTRLTVT.

The J gene is TRBJ1-1, the V gene TRBV7-9; D uncertain. The V end was cut by 3 bases, the J end by 4 bases, with 15 bases between. The CDR3 runs to 15 residues. Germline values: CDR1 SEHNR, CDR2 FQNEAQ (reference sequence). For the CDR3, the DNA is TGTGCCAGCAGCTTGGGGAGGGAAGTGGGCACTGAAGCTTTCTTT. Protein: CASSLGREVGTEAFF.

V and J are TRBV5-5 and TRBJ2-1; 7 bases map to TRBD2. Germline CDR1 reads SGHKS; CDR2 reads YYEKEE (reference sequence). The V gene end was trimmed by 4 bases and the J gene end by 8 bases; junction bases not matched to a gene: 18. This CDR3 has 17 amino acids. This CDR3 reads CASSPPPRGGGFYEQFF. The DNA for the CDR3 is TGTGCCAGCAGCCCACCACCTAGAGGCGGGGGTTTTTATGAGCAGTTCTTC.

CDR3 nucleotides: TGTGCCAGCAGCCAAACCTTAGGAGATAATGAAAAACTGTTTTTT. Amino acid sequence: CASSQTLGDNEKLFF. The chain employs TRBV7-9 and TRBJ1-4; D uncertain. Germline CDR1 is SEHNR and CDR2 is FQNEAQ (reference sequence). Trimming left V 5 bases short and J 4 bases short, with 14 bases between. The CDR3 runs to 15 residues. The whole variable domain, remainder taken from reference TRBV7-9 and TRBJ1-4, is DTGVSQNPRHKITKRGQNVTFRCDPISEHNRLYWYRQTLGQGPEFLTYFQNEAQLEKSRLLSDRFSAERPKGSFSTLEIQRTEQGDSAMYLCASSQTLGDNEKLFFGSGTQLSVL.

V gene TRBV10-3 combines with J gene TRBJ1-1; D remains ambiguous. The CDR3 has 14 amino acids. CDR1 is ENHRY and CDR2 is SYGVKD in the germline V gene. Deletions cut 6 bases from V and 1 base from J, with 12 bases between. The CDR3 is CAIRGTAQNTEAFF. CDR3 coding DNA: TGTGCCATCAGAGGAACAGCTCAGAACACTGAAGCTTTCTTT.

In this sample, this clone turned up once. The chain employs TRBV7-9 and TRBJ2-7; 8 nucleotides match TRBD1. This CDR3 has 15 amino acids. J lost 0 bases, V lost 4 bases, and 5 bases had no gene match. Germline loops: CDR1 SEHNR, CDR2 FQNEAQ (reference sequence). CDR3 protein: CASSSTGVTSYEQYF. CDR3 nucleotides: TGTGCCAGCAGCTCGACAGGGGTGACCTCCTACGAGCAGTACTTC.

J is TRBJ1-5 and V is TRBV6-5; a possible D gene is TRBD1 (5 bases). Germline V gene sequence: CDR1 MNHEY, CDR2 SVGAGI. The CDR3 extends over 15 amino acids. Trimming took 7 bases from V and 0 from J, leaving 13 bases between them. Written as DNA, the CDR3 is TGTGCCAGCACGGGGGTCTCGAATAGCAATCAGCCCCAGCATTTT. Amino acid sequence: CASTGVSNSNQPQHF.

This clone was picked up one time. The genes are TRBV30 and TRBJ1-3, with 9 bases matching TRBD1. J gave up 0 bases and V 1 base, and 4 bases lay outside the gene matches. The CDR3 is 16 amino acids. CDR1 is GTSNPN and CDR2 is SVGIG in the germline V gene (reference sequence). CDR3 coding DNA: TGTGCCTGGAGTGACAGGGGGCGAACCTCTGGAAACACCATATATTTT. Translated: CAWSDRGRTSGNTIYF.

This sequence joins TRBV19 and TRBJ2-7; a weak D match, TRBD1 (5 bases). V lost 2 bases and J lost 3, with 11 bases in between. This CDR3 has 14 residues. Germline CDR1 and CDR2: LNHDA and SQIVND (reference sequence). CDR3 sequence reads: CASSIRSGIYEQYF. The CDR3 region has the DNA TGTGCCAGTAGTATACGGTCAGGGATCTACGAGCAGTACTTC.

The chain is built from TRBV7-2 and TRBJ1-5; 8 nucleotides match TRBD1. Germline V gene sequence: CDR1 SGHTA, CDR2 FQGNSA. Trimming removed 3 bases from V and 1 base from J; junction bases left unmatched: 2. The CDR3 spans 15 residues. The CDR3 DNA is TGTGCCAGCAGCTTTGACAGGGGAAGCAATCAGCCCCAGCATTTT. Amino acid sequence: CASSFDRGSNQPQHF. The whole variable domain, remainder taken from reference TRBV7-2 and TRBJ1-5, is GAGVSQSPSNKVTEKGKDVELRCDPISGHTALYWYRQSLGQGLEFLIYFQGNSAPDKSGLPSDRFSAERTGGSVSTLTIQRTQQEDSAVYLCASSFDRGSNQPQHFGDGTRLSIL.

The V and J genes are TRBV7-8 and TRBJ2-7; 7 nucleotides match TRBD1. CDR1 and CDR2 from the germline V gene are SGHVS and FQNEAQ. With V trimmed by 5 bases and J by 5 bases, 9 bases remained unmatched. The CDR3 sequence is 14 residues long. In nucleotides, the CDR3 is TGTGCCAGCAGCCGAGACCCAGGGGGAAACGAGCAGTACTTC. Protein product: CASSRDPGGNEQYF.

This clone appeared once. The DNA of the CDR3 is TGTGCCAGCTCGCCGGTGTCCTACAATGAGCAGTTCTTC. Encoded protein: CASSPVSYNEQFF. This sequence joins TRBV18 and TRBJ2-1; D ambiguous. This CDR3 region has 13 residues. Germline assignment: CDR1 KGHSH and CDR2 LQKENI. V shed 6 bases and J shed 1 base, with 7 bases lying between them.

The CDR3 nucleotides are TGTGCCAGCAGTTTACTCGACAGGGGTGAAAAACTGTTTTTT. It encodes CASSLLDRGEKLFF. This chain joins TRBV28 and TRBJ1-4; TRBD1 agrees at 8 bases. Per germline, CDR1 MDHEN and CDR2 SYDVKM. V lost 2 bases and J lost 7; bases outside the gene matches: 3. The CDR3 is 14 residues long.

The CDR3: CASSLARGGEKLFF. CDR3 sequence (DNA): TGCGCCAGCAGCTTGGCCAGGGGCGGTGAAAAACTGTTTTTT. V usage is TRBV5-1 and J usage is TRBJ1-4; D possibly corresponds to TRBD1 (6 bases). CDR3 length: 14 residues. Per the germline V gene, CDR1 is SGHRS and CDR2 is YFSETQ. Deletions cut 0 bases from V and 7 bases from J, with 10 bases between.

This chain joins TRBV11-3 and TRBJ2-1; 8 bases fit TRBD2. Trimming took 5 bases from V and 4 from J; bases not matched to a gene: 4. This CDR3 comprises 14 residues. Germline assignment: CDR1 SGHNT and CDR2 YENEEA. The CDR3 reads CASSRGGSYNEQFF. In DNA form, the CDR3 reads TGTGCCAGCAGCCGGGGGGGCTCTTACAATGAGCAGTTCTTC. The whole variable domain, remainder taken from reference TRBV11-3 and TRBJ2-1, is EAGVVQSPRYKIIEKKQPVAFWCNPISGHNTLYWYLQNLGQGPELLIRYENEEAVDDSQLPKDRFSAERLKGVDSTLKIQPAELGDSAVYLCASSRGGSYNEQFFGPGTRLTVL.

The V call is TRBV19, the J call TRBJ1-4; D is uncertain. The germline gives CDR1 LNHDA, CDR2 SQIVND (reference sequence). The CDR3 length is 14 residues. Trimming shortened V by 2 bases and J by 0 bases, and 4 bases separated the two germline ends. CDR3 DNA: TGTGCCAGTAGTATACGTACAACTAATGAAAAACTGTTTTTT. Translated: CASSIRTTNEKLFF.

The chain employs TRBV18 and TRBJ2-7; D perhaps matches TRBD2 (6 bases). Trimming removed 3 bases at V and 2 bases at J, with 8 bases between. The length of the CDR3 is 13 residues. CDR1 and CDR2 (germline): KGHSH, LQKENI. In DNA form, the CDR3 reads TGTGCCAGCTCACCCGGGAGAACCTACGAGCAGTACTTC. Translating gives CASSPGRTYEQYF.

CDR3 DNA sequence: TGTGCCAGCAGCTTAGCGCGGGGGGGACACACAGATACGCAGTATTTT. The encoded protein is CASSLARGGHTDTQYF. The V gene is TRBV7-2, the J gene TRBJ2-3; TRBD2 matches at 9 bases. Germline CDR1 SGHTA, CDR2 FQGNSA. CDR3 length: 16 amino acids. J lost 2 bases, V lost 0 bases, and 3 bases had no gene match.

The genes are TRBV11-3 and TRBJ2-7; TRBD2 agrees at 7 bases. With 1 base clipped from V and 6 bases from J, the junction kept 9 bases outside the gene matches. The CDR3 consists of 15 residues. Germline lookup yields CDR1 SGHNT and CDR2 YENEEA. CDR3 in DNA: TGTGCCAGCAGCTTAGGTGCGCGGGAGTTGCTCGAGCAGTACTTC. It translates to CASSLGARELLEQYF. Combining the CDR3 with reference TRBV11-3 and TRBJ2-7 gives the whole variable domain EAGVVQSPRYKIIEKKQPVAFWCNPISGHNTLYWYLQNLGQGPELLIRYENEEAVDDSQLPKDRFSAERLKGVDSTLKIQPAELGDSAVYLCASSLGARELLEQYFGPGTRLTVT.

This clone was observed a single time. The chain recombines TRBV29-1 with TRBJ2-7; D not resolved. V lost 0 bases and J 5 bases, leaving 11 bases between the germline ends. Germline V lookup: CDR1 SQVTM, CDR2 ANQGSEA. The CDR3 has 13 residues. The CDR3 is CSVEEPRINEQYF. CDR3 in DNA: TGCAGCGTTGAAGAGCCCAGGATCAACGAGCAGTACTTC.

This clone was observed a single time. V is TRBV27 and J is TRBJ2-1; TRBD2 aligns across 11 bases. From germline, CDR1 is MNHEY and CDR2 SMNVEV (reference sequence). The CDR3 extends over 18 amino acids. Trimming removed 2 bases from V and 0 bases from J; junction bases left unmatched: 6. The CDR3 DNA is TGTGCCAGCAGTTTACCCCAGACTAGCGGGAACTCCTACAATGAGCAGTTCTTC. Translating it yields CASSLPQTSGNSYNEQFF.

The CDR3 loop is CASSLDRDRRNEQFF. The DNA of the CDR3 is TGCGCCAGCAGCTTGGACCGGGACAGGCGCAATGAGCAGTTCTTC. This rearrangement joins TRBV5-1 to TRBJ2-1, with TRBD1 matching over 8 bases. From germline, CDR1 is SGHRS and CDR2 YFSETQ. The CDR3 length is 15 residues. J was trimmed by 6 bases and V by 0 bases; bases with no gene match: 5.

The chain has TRBV7-2 and TRBJ2-1; perhaps TRBD2 as D (6 bases). Trimming took 5 bases from V and 9 from J, leaving 17 bases between them. Per germline, CDR1 SGHTA and CDR2 FQGNSA. There are 14 residues in the CDR3. CDR3 protein: CASSLYILGGEQFF. The DNA for the CDR3 is TGTGCCAGCAGCCTGTACATCCTGGGGGGTGAGCAGTTCTTC. Using reference TRBV7-2 and TRBJ2-1 for the parts outside the CDR3, the full variable domain is GAGVSQSPSNKVTEKGKDVELRCDPISGHTALYWYRQSLGQGLEFLIYFQGNSAPDKSGLPSDRFSAERTGGSVSTLTIQRTQQEDSAVYLCASSLYILGGEQFFGPGTRLTVL.

The CDR3 DNA reads TGTGCCAGCAGTTTTGACAGGGCACCAACTAATGAAAAACTGTTTTTT. It is translated as CASSFDRAPTNEKLFF. V usage is TRBV6-5 and J usage is TRBJ1-4; 7 bases map to TRBD1. The germline CDR1 and CDR2 sequences are MNHEY and SVGAGI. The CDR3 totals 16 residues. The trim removed 4 bases at V and 0 bases at J, leaving 5 bases unmatched.

J is TRBJ1-2 and V is TRBV19, with D possibly matching TRBD1 (5 bases). This CDR3 has 15 residues. The germline V gene encodes CDR1 LNHDA and CDR2 SQIVND (reference sequence). The V gene lost 3 bases and the J gene lost 4 bases, with 15 bases spanning the gap. DNA of the CDR3: TGTGCCAGTAGTATCTTAATCGACAGCCCCTATGGCTACACCTTC. Translating it yields CASSILIDSPYGYTF.

The count of this clone is one. The chain uses TRBV28 and TRBJ2-1; D is undetermined. V lost 2 bases and J lost 7, with 3 bases in between. Germline CDR1 reads MDHEN; CDR2 reads SYDVKM. The CDR3 covers 11 residues. The CDR3: CASSLQNEQFF. In nucleotides, the CDR3 is TGTGCCAGCAGTTTACAGAATGAGCAGTTCTTC.

The V gene is TRBV2, the J gene TRBJ2-7, with 14 bases that match TRBD2. The V segment lost 7 bases and the J segment 5 bases; nucleotides outside the gene matches: 7. CDR1 and CDR2 from the germline V gene are SNHLY and FYNNEI. This CDR3 comprises 15 residues. CDR3 amino acids: CASTTSGLAGDEQYF. CDR3 sequence (DNA): TGTGCCAGCACCACCTCGGGACTAGCGGGAGACGAGCAGTACTTC.

The chain uses TRBV24-1 and TRBJ1-5; D gene uncertain. V was clipped by 6 bases and J by 2 bases, with 4 bases between them. This CDR3 comprises 12 residues. Germline V gene data show CDR1 as KGHDR and CDR2 as SFDVKD. The CDR3 is CATSLGNQPQHF. The DNA of the CDR3 is TGTGCCACCAGTTTAGGCAATCAGCCCCAGCATTTT.